Given below is one T cell receptor (beta chain) in context. Relative to the germline gene, one junction end is altered; a read error may explain this. This sample stems from a study of cytotoxic CD8 clonotypes in ibrutinib-treated CLL. About the research overall: Response sampling took place at median approximately 11 months of treatment, range 6 to 36.

CDR3 size: 12 residues. The germline V gene encodes CDR1 SGHNT and CDR2 YYREEE (reference sequence). The method was immunoSEQ multiplex PCR; TCRdb's version includes in-frame clones alone and lacks a portion of them. The data show around 20,000 clones, around 85% seen once. This TCR came from a human donor with chronic lymphocytic leukemia. Sequenced material: PBMCs, taken before ibrutinib treatment. This chain links TRBV5-4 with TRBJ2-2, with D uncertain. DNA of the CDR3: TGTGCCAGCAGCAGACTGGAAGACACCCGGGTTTTC. It yields the protein CASSRLEDTRVF.